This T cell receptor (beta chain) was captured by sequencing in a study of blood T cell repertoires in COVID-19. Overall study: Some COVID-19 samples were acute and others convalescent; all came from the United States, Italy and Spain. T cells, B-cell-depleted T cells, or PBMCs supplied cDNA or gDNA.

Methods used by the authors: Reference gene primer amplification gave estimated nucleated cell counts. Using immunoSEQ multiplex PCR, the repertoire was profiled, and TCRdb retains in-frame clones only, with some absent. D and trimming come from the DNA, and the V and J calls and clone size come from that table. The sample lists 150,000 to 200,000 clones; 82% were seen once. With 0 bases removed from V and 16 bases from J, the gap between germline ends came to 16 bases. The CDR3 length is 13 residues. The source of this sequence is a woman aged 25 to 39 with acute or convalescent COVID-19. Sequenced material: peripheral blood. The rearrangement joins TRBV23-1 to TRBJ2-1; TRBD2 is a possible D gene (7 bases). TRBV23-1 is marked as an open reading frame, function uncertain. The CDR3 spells CASSQSRGGAIFF. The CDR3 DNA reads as TGCGCCAGCAGTCAATCTCGAGGGGGGGCGATCTTCTTC.